These 30 T cell receptor beta chains were sequenced from one sample in a study of T cell responses to AZD1222 COVID-19 vaccine. Sequencing used immunoSEQ multiplex PCR; TCRdb keeps in-frame clones, though not all of them. Altogether approximately 170,000 clones are present, more than 80% being singletons, with the ten largest covering about 6.9%. The material sequenced was peripheral blood, taken on day 0 of AZD1222 vaccination. The receptor source for this set is an adult in good health.

This chain connects TRBV13 to TRBJ2-3; 11 bases fit TRBD2. The V gene's germline CDR1 is PRHDT and CDR2 FYEKMQ (reference sequence). J lost 0 bases, V lost 5 bases, and 10 bases had no gene match. This CDR3 comprises 18 residues. In nucleotides, the CDR3 is TGTGCCAGCAGCCCGACTAGCGGGGCATTACTTAGCACAGATACGCAGTATTTT. It is translated as CASSPTSGALLSTDTQYF.

The chain links TRBV9 to TRBJ2-2; weak D call: TRBD2 (5 bases). V shed 0 bases and J shed 3 bases, with 12 bases lying between them. The CDR3 has 16 residues. Germline CDR1 SGDLS, CDR2 YYNGEE. CDR3 in DNA: TGTGCCAGCAGCGTAGCGGCTAGCCGCTACACCGGGGAGCTGTTTTTT. It yields the protein CASSVAASRYTGELFF.

The rearrangement joins TRBV2 to TRBJ1-6; D may be TRBD1 (6 bases). CDR1 and CDR2 (germline): SNHLY, FYNNEI. CDR3 size: 12 residues. The germline V and J ends were trimmed by 7 bases and 6 bases, with 7 bases remaining between them. Here the CDR3 reads CASNRVNSPLHF. The CDR3 region has the DNA TGTGCCAGCAACAGGGTTAATTCACCCCTCCACTTT.

The V gene is TRBV10-3, the J gene TRBJ1-2, with D perhaps matching TRBD1 (5 bases). The ends were cut back, 7 bases at V and 6 bases at J, with 21 bases in the middle. This CDR3 has 15 amino acids. Germline V lookup: CDR1 ENHRY, CDR2 SYGVKD. CDR3 coding DNA: TGTGCCATCACCAAAGGGGTGCCAGCGGGGGATGGCTACACCTTC. It yields the protein CAITKGVPAGDGYTF.

This chain joins TRBV19 and TRBJ1-2; the D is unclear. Between the trimmed V and J ends, which lost 2 bases and 3 bases, there was a span of 7 bases. CDR3 size: 13 residues. Germline CDR1 LNHDA, CDR2 SQIVND (reference sequence). CDR3 sequence reads: CASSIRPDYGYTF. In nucleotides, the CDR3 is TGTGCCAGTAGTATAAGGCCAGACTATGGCTACACCTTC.

The rearrangement joins TRBV7-9 to TRBJ2-5; D not resolved. With 5 bases removed from V and 5 bases from J, the gap between germline ends came to 15 bases. The CDR3 totals 14 residues. Looked up from germline, CDR1 is SEHNR and CDR2 is FQNEAQ (reference sequence). CDR3 residues: CASSDGSHGETQYF. In nucleotides, the CDR3 is TGTGCCAGCAGCGACGGGTCTCATGGGGAGACCCAGTACTTC.

CDR3 amino acids: CSVETSGGRYYEQYF. The CDR3 DNA reads as TGCAGCGTTGAAACTAGCGGGGGGCGTTACTACGAGCAGTACTTC. The J gene is TRBJ2-7, the V gene TRBV29-1; 12 nucleotides match TRBD2. The junction had 5 bases not matched to a gene; V was cut back by 2 bases and J by 3 bases. Germline V gene lookup returns CDR1 SQVTM and CDR2 ANQGSEA. The CDR3 consists of 15 residues.

The V call is TRBV28, the J call TRBJ1-4; possibly TRBD1 for D (6 bases). The CDR3 sequence is 12 residues long. CDR1 is MDHEN and CDR2 is SYDVKM in the germline V gene. Deletions cut 7 bases from V and 17 bases from J, with 20 bases between. CDR3 region: CASTTTGLSTFF. Written as DNA, the CDR3 is TGTGCCAGCACTACTACAGGGTTATCCACATTTTTT.

V gene TRBV7-3 combines with J gene TRBJ2-3; D remains ambiguous. CDR3 size: 16 residues. V was cut by 0 bases and J by 4 bases, with 14 bases left in between. The germline V gene encodes CDR1 SGHTA and CDR2 FQGTGA. CDR3: CASSLTAGVGADTQYF. CDR3 sequence (DNA): TGTGCCAGCAGCTTAACGGCTGGAGTCGGAGCAGATACGCAGTATTTT.

The chain is built from TRBV4-3 and TRBJ1-2, with a weak D call TRBD1 (6 bases). Trimming shortened V by 0 bases and J by 5 bases, and 13 bases separated the two germline ends. The CDR3 extends over 15 amino acids. The germline gives CDR1 LGHNA, CDR2 YSLEER. The CDR3 protein is CASSQELRDIYGYTF. The DNA of the CDR3 is TGCGCCAGCAGCCAAGAATTACGGGACATATATGGCTACACCTTC.

The chain joins TRBV2 to TRBJ2-1; TRBD1 matches at 7 bases. Per the germline V gene, CDR1 is SNHLY and CDR2 is FYNNEI. Unmatched junction bases numbered 5, after V lost 4 bases and J lost 2 bases. The CDR3 extends over 15 amino acids. The CDR3 bases are TGTGCCAGCAGTGGGTCGACAGGGCCCTACAATGAGCAGTTCTTC. It is translated as CASSGSTGPYNEQFF. Supplemented by reference TRBV2 and TRBJ2-1, the full variable domain reads EPEVTQTPSHQVTQMGQEVILRCVPISNHLYFYWYRQILGQKVEFLVSFYNNEISEKSEIFDDQFSVERPDGSNFTLKIRSTKLEDSAMYFCASSGSTGPYNEQFFGPGTRLTVL.

The genes are TRBV7-2 and TRBJ2-4, with 9 bases identical to TRBD1. V lost 5 bases, J lost 7 bases, and 6 bases stayed unmatched. Germline values: CDR1 SGHTA, CDR2 FQGNSA. CDR3 length: 14 amino acids. In DNA form, the CDR3 reads TGTGCCAGCAGCCCGCAGGGGACAGGGAACATTCAGTACTTC. Amino acid sequence: CASSPQGTGNIQYF.

This sequence joins TRBV6-6 and TRBJ1-4; the D is unclear. Germline V gene sequence: CDR1 MNHNY, CDR2 SVGAGI (reference sequence). There are 14 residues in the CDR3. Trimming took 2 bases from V and 4 from J, leaving 8 bases between them. The CDR3 DNA reads as TGTGCCAGCAGTTACGGGCGATTTAATGAAAAACTGTTTTTT. It translates to CASSYGRFNEKLFF.

The V and J genes are TRBV9 and TRBJ2-7; D may correspond to TRBD1 or TRBD2 (5 bases each). The germline CDR1 and CDR2 sequences are SGDLS and YYNGEE. The CDR3 has 16 residues. Trimming removed 0 bases from V and 0 bases from J, with 13 bases in between. CDR3: CASSVGGTLSSYEQYF. CDR3 coding DNA: TGTGCCAGCAGCGTAGGAGGGACGCTGAGCTCCTACGAGCAGTACTTC.

The rearrangement links TRBV7-9 to TRBJ1-1; 7 nucleotides line up with TRBD1. The junction had 8 bases not matched to a gene; V was cut back by 5 bases and J by 5 bases. The CDR3 totals 14 residues. Looked up from germline, CDR1 is SEHNR and CDR2 is FQNEAQ (reference sequence). The CDR3 DNA reads as TGTGCCAGCAGCCTGGGACAGCTGGGGACTGAAGCTTTCTTT. Its translation is CASSLGQLGTEAFF.

The gene calls are TRBV5-1 and TRBJ1-1; D might be TRBD1 (6 bases). CDR1 SGHRS and CDR2 YFSETQ come from the germline V gene. V shed 3 bases and J shed 1 base, with 22 bases lying between them. This CDR3 has 18 residues. The chain's CDR3 is CASSSHPGRGTSNTEAFF. The CDR3 DNA sequence: TGCGCCAGCAGCTCCCATCCAGGAAGGGGGACCTCGAACACTGAAGCTTTCTTT.

The V and J genes are TRBV10-3 and TRBJ1-3; tentatively, D is TRBD1 (6 bases). Trimming took off 10 bases at V and 2 bases at J, with 15 bases between the two ends. Per the germline V gene, CDR1 is ENHRY and CDR2 is SYGVKD. This CDR3 is built from 14 residues. CDR3 sequence: CATENRVTGNTIYF. The CDR3 DNA is TGTGCCACGGAGAACAGGGTAACTGGAAACACCATATATTTT.

The rearrangement links TRBV5-8 to TRBJ2-7; TRBD1 is a possible D gene (5 bases). The germline V and J ends were trimmed by 4 bases and 2 bases, with 10 bases remaining between them. The germline V gene has CDR1 SGHTS and CDR2 YDEGEE. This CDR3 has 13 residues. CDR3 loop: CASSVDSTYEQYV. The CDR3 DNA reads TGTGCCAGCAGCGTAGACAGCACCTACGAGCAGTACGTC.

The V call is TRBV7-6, the J call TRBJ2-7; D gene uncertain. Germline values: CDR1 SGHVS, CDR2 FNYEAQ. CDR3 size: 13 residues. Trimming shortened V by 1 base and J by 2 bases, and 6 bases separated the two germline ends. CDR3 loop: CASSLGTTYEQYF. Written as DNA, the CDR3 is TGTGCCAGCAGCTTAGGGACCACCTACGAGCAGTACTTC.

V usage is TRBV6-5 and J usage is TRBJ2-3; TRBD1 aligns across 7 bases. Trimming took 1 base from V and 0 from J; bases not matched to a gene: 4. This CDR3 spans 16 amino acids. The germline V gene encodes CDR1 MNHEY and CDR2 SVGAGI. In DNA form, the CDR3 reads TGTGCCAGCAGTTACTTCTTAGGGGGCAGCACAGATACGCAGTATTTT. It is translated as CASSYFLGGSTDTQYF.

The chain joins TRBV12-3 or TRBV12-4 to TRBJ2-5; tentative D call: TRBD1 (5 bases). V was shortened by 6 bases and J by 7 bases, with 15 bases between the two germline ends. CDR3 length: 13 residues. The CDR3 coding sequence is TGTGCCAGCAGCCCAGTTGGGGCCGGGACCCAGTACTTC. It codes for CASSPVGAGTQYF.

In the case of this clone: Since the CDR3 does not end with the conserved phenylalanine or tryptophan, this likely comes from a read error. The DNA is omitted, as the CDR3 cannot be located on it reliably, and the CDR3 follows TCRdb's listing. The chain recombines TRBV7-9 with TRBJ1-1. The CDR3 contains 13 residues when both ends are counted. Looked up from germline, CDR1 is SEHNR and CDR2 is FQNEAQ (reference sequence). The CDR3 here is CASSLGGIDAIEA.

The chain joins TRBV12-3 or TRBV12-4 to TRBJ2-7, with D possibly called TRBD1 or TRBD2 (5 bases each). CDR3 size: 12 residues. V lost 3 bases and J lost 6, with 9 bases in between. CDR3 nucleotides: TGTGCCAGCAGTTTTACGGGGCTCGAGCAGTACGTC. Translated, it gives CASSFTGLEQYV.

This rearrangement joins TRBV4-1 to TRBJ1-3; D gene uncertain. V gave up 1 base and J gave up 0 bases, with 4 bases separating them. The germline V gene encodes CDR1 MGHRA and CDR2 YSYEKL. The CDR3 has 14 amino acids. The CDR3 DNA is TGCGCCAGCAGCCAAGCCAGCTCTGGAAACACCATATATTTT. It translates to CASSQASSGNTIYF.

This clone was observed once. The V gene is TRBV5-1, the J gene TRBJ2-5; 7 bases map to TRBD1. Germline V CDR1 and CDR2: SGHRS, YFSETQ. The CDR3 is 15 residues long. The trim removed 1 base at V and 4 bases at J, leaving 7 bases unmatched. The chain's CDR3 is CASSLSGTVAETQYF. CDR3 DNA: TGCGCCAGCAGCTTGTCCGGGACAGTGGCAGAGACCCAGTACTTC. Together with reference TRBV5-1 and TRBJ2-5, the CDR3 gives the full variable domain: KAGVTQTPRYLIKTRGQQVTLSCSPISGHRSVSWYQQTPGQGLQFLFEYFSETQRNKGNFPGRFSGRQFSNSRSEMNVSTLELGDSALYLCASSLSGTVAETQYFGPGTRLLVL.

The chain joins TRBV6-1 to TRBJ2-2, with 9 bases identical to TRBD1. The junction had 4 bases not matched to a gene; V was cut back by 8 bases and J by 6 bases. The CDR3 runs to 13 residues. The germline CDR1 and CDR2 sequences are MNHNS and SASEGT. As DNA, the CDR3 is TGTGCCAGCCTACAGGGGGCTGCCGGGGAGCTGTTTTTT. It yields the protein CASLQGAAGELFF.

The rearrangement joins TRBV4-1 to TRBJ2-3, with 8 bases matching TRBD2. The CDR3 length is 20 residues. With 0 bases clipped from V and 3 bases from J, the junction kept 17 bases outside the gene matches. The germline V gene encodes CDR1 MGHRA and CDR2 YSYEKL. The CDR3 region is CASSQDRGLVAVGLTDTQYF. The CDR3, as DNA: TGCGCCAGCAGCCAAGATAGGGGACTAGTGGCCGTGGGGTTGACAGATACGCAGTATTTT.

The chain uses TRBV7-2 and TRBJ1-2, with D hard to call. The germline V and J ends were trimmed by 5 bases and 2 bases, with 15 bases remaining between them. CDR1 is SGHTA, CDR2 FQGNSA, per germline. The CDR3 has 15 amino acids. In DNA, the CDR3 is TGTGCCAGCAGCCCCCTGCCGGGCGGAAACTATGGCTACACCTTC. This codes for CASSPLPGGNYGYTF.

The V call is TRBV19, the J call TRBJ1-1, with D uncertain. The germline V and J ends were trimmed by 3 bases and 5 bases, with 13 bases remaining between them. CDR1 and CDR2 from the germline V gene are LNHDA and SQIVND (reference sequence). This CDR3 is built from 14 residues. This CDR3 reads CASSITEVGTEAFF. Written as DNA, the CDR3 is TGTGCCAGTAGTATTACAGAGGTGGGGACTGAAGCTTTCTTT.

V and J are TRBV27 and TRBJ1-1; D not resolved. Germline lookup yields CDR1 MNHEY and CDR2 SMNVEV (reference sequence). CDR3 length: 13 residues. With 6 bases removed from V and 1 base from J, the gap between germline ends came to 9 bases. The CDR3: CASRILGNTEAFF. In DNA form, the CDR3 reads TGTGCCAGCAGAATCCTAGGGAACACTGAAGCTTTCTTT.